These T cell receptor beta chains were read from a single sample in a study of control samples from healthy donors and cancer patients. Profiled with immunoSEQ multiplex PCR; TCRdb holds only in-frame clones, not every one. Of over 150,000 clones listed, over 95% are singletons. Sequencing was done on a sample of blood. The receptors originated from a woman aged 25 to 39 in good health. Both conserved end residues are part of each CDR3. The size of a clone is reported for some rows only, either as once, few or many, or as a class for expanded clones.

.	TRBV4-1	CASSHGGQGNEQYF
.	TRBV28	CASSFPRHMNTEAFF
.	TRBV2	CASSGVSGANVLTF
.	TRBV7-9	CASSLARDTRRYGYTF
.	TRBV6-6	CASSWGGSDNQPQHF
.	TRBV9	CASSLTGDNEKLFF
.	TRBV6-5	CASSLLGAGELFF
.	TRBV7-2	CASSAGTGPQWPQHF
.	TRBV9	CASSVQTATGETQYF
.	TRBV4-1	CASSPIGTGDTGELFF
.	TRBV18	CASSSGQGGHQPQHF
.	TRBV9	CASSVGGSRDGYTF
.	TRBV14	CASSKSSSPNYGYTF
.	TRBV5-8	CASSLEAGIGYGYTF
.	TRBV27	CASSAGYGTDTQYF
.	TRBV6-5	CASRLQGAGEKLFF
.	TRBV19	CASRNWARGTHTEAFF
.	TRBV19	CASSSSHRGAFYEQYF
.	TRBV30	CAWRGQGNQPQHF
.	TRBV5-1	CASSLAASLNTEAFF
few	TRBV15	CATSSLAGNTDTQYF
.	TRBV23-1	CASSQSGTGGVTVGEQYF
.	TRBV29-1	CSVDGRAEAFF
.	TRBV29-1	CSVEWSLGTDTQYF
.	TRBV2	CASSVDSPFTDTQYF
.	TRBV3-1/TRBV3-2	CASSPDRGTYNEQFF
.	TRBV5-4	CASSWGRQAGVFEQYF
.	TRBV14	CASSRRTGGTGELFF
.	TRBV14	CASSQVFLAGASDTQYF
.	TRBV6-6	CASSRRGTQDSNQPQHF
once	TRBV5-1	CASSLEILDTQYF
.	TRBV6-2/TRBV6-3	CASSLKGYTEAFF
.	TRBV7-9	CASSLDHTEAFF
.	TRBV19	CASSRGRPNTGELFF
.	TRBV24-1	CATRGYTGELFF
.	TRBV27	CASSPAPHRVRTGELFF
.	TRBV28	CASKETGTSNQPQHF
.	TRBV18	CASSPLAGTMNTEAFF
.	TRBV19	CATIVGGAGTEAFF
.	TRBV11-2	CASSLPPTGGYF
.	TRBV27	CASRYQGNYGYTF
.	TRBV7-2	CASTLIGQNQPQHF
.	TRBV10-2	CASSEIGPNTGELFF
.	TRBV7-9	CASSLGPIGRAKNIQYF
.	TRBV5-1	CASSQGTGYVTGELFF
.	TRBV10-3	CAISDSSHTGELFF
.	TRBV28	CASSPPGVGSDTQYF
once	TRBV7-9	CASSPDRPLSSYNEQFF
.	TRBV9	CASSLGLAGGETQYF
.	TRBV4-1	CASSRTMIASDPEQFF
.	TRBV2	CASSEVSEQYF
.	TRBV28	CASSSKRLFF
.	TRBV7-9	CASSLGLGSTEAFF
.	TRBV19	CASSIAVSGGEGYEQYF